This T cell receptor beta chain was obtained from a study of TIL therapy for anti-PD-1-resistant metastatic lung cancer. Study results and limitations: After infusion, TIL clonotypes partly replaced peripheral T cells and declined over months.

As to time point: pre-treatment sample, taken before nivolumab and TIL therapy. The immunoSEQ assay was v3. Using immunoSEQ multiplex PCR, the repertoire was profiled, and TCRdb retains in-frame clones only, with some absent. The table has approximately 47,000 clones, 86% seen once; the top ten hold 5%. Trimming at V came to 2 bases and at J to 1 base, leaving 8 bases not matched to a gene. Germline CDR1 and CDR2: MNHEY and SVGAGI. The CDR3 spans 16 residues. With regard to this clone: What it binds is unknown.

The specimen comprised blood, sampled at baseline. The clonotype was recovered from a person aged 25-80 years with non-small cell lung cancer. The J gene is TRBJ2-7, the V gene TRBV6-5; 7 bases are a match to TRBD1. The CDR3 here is CASSYRRDRTSYEQYF. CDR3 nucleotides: TGTGCCAGCAGTTACCGACGGGACAGAACATCCTACGAGCAGTACTTC.